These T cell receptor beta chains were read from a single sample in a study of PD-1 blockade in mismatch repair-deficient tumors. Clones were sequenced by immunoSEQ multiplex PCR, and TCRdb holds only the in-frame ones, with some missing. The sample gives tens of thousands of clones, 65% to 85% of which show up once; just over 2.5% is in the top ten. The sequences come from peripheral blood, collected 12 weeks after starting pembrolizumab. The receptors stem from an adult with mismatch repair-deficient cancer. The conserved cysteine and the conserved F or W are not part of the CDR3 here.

CDR3: ASGGTGGAYTEAF
V: TRBV28
J: TRBJ1-1

CDR3: ASSLAGAGQPQH
V: TRBV5-1
J: TRBJ1-5

CDR3: ASSQDHTPGSRYT
V: TRBV4-1
J: TRBJ1-2

CDR3: ASSYGTSGYEQY
V: TRBV6-6
J: TRBJ2-7

CDR3: ASSVGSSASYEQY
V: TRBV9
J: TRBJ2-7

CDR3: ASSLIGVLGTEAF
V: TRBV11-2
J: TRBJ1-1

CDR3: ASSLSGGLTEAF
V: TRBV5-1
J: TRBJ1-1

CDR3: ASSLALGRQGPGTGELF
V: TRBV27
J: TRBJ2-2

CDR3: ASSEGLAGGNEQF
V: TRBV6-1
J: TRBJ2-1

CDR3: ASSEALGGGSGELF
V: TRBV6-1
J: TRBJ2-2

CDR3: AWTNTDTQY
V: TRBV30
J: TRBJ2-3

CDR3: ASSANRQGVQPQH
V: TRBV2
J: TRBJ1-5

CDR3: ASSPYNNQPQH
V: TRBV18
J: TRBJ1-5

CDR3: ASRWGNRADGYT
V: TRBV27
J: TRBJ1-2

CDR3: SGATNEKLF
V: TRBV20-1
J: TRBJ1-4

CDR3: ASSLLNQGRAKRYNEKLF
V: TRBV27
J: TRBJ1-4

CDR3: ASSKPRGSGANVLT
V: TRBV5-6
J: TRBJ2-6

CDR3: ASSKDSYSTEAF
V: TRBV2
J: TRBJ1-1

CDR3: ATSRGGYGNQPQH
V: TRBV15
J: TRBJ1-5

CDR3: ASSGQMNTEAF
V: TRBV2
J: TRBJ1-1

CDR3: ASSQVGGLDEQF
V: TRBV4-2
J: TRBJ2-1

CDR3: ASSLLAHNEQF
V: TRBV7-3
J: TRBJ2-1

CDR3: ASSVSLAGAGANVLT
V: TRBV9
J: TRBJ2-6

CDR3: ASSLEPFGEQY
V: TRBV27
J: TRBJ2-7

CDR3: ASSSRQGGNEQY
V: TRBV11-3
J: TRBJ2-7

CDR3: ASSTPAGDPYNEQF
V: TRBV2
J: TRBJ2-1

CDR3: ASSVTDTGANVLT
V: TRBV2
J: TRBJ2-6

CDR3: ALEGRFYEQY
V: TRBV30
J: TRBJ2-7

CDR3: ATNPGGTGARPQH
V: TRBV6-5
J: TRBJ1-5

CDR3: AISESGEGAYYGYT
V: TRBV10-3
J: TRBJ1-2

CDR3: SVARDVYNEQF
V: TRBV29-1
J: TRBJ2-1

CDR3: ASSPRGHNEQF
V: TRBV14
J: TRBJ2-1

CDR3: ASSRPDRGATEAF
V: TRBV4-1
J: TRBJ1-1

CDR3: ASRDRVGGTEAF
V: TRBV10-2
J: TRBJ1-1

CDR3: SVEWKNYGYT
V: TRBV29-1
J: TRBJ1-2

CDR3: ASTAGFGEKLF
V: TRBV19
J: TRBJ1-4

CDR3: SVAPTSNEQF
V: TRBV29-1
J: TRBJ2-1

CDR3: ASSPLTEYNEQF
V: TRBV6-1
J: TRBJ2-1

CDR3: ASSLEVTENTEAF
V: TRBV7-8
J: TRBJ1-1

CDR3: ASSLRFRGETQY
V: TRBV11-3
J: TRBJ2-5

CDR3: SVESGRAGYT
V: TRBV29-1
J: TRBJ1-2

CDR3: ASSGDSAGNTIY
V: TRBV2
J: TRBJ1-3

CDR3: ASSSNLGLAGGNEQF
V: TRBV27
J: TRBJ2-1

CDR3: ASSLGQQETQY
V: TRBV5-4
J: TRBJ2-5

CDR3: ASSLDRAIWNEQF
V: TRBV5-6
J: TRBJ2-1

CDR3: ASSLGSSNYGYT
V: TRBV27
J: TRBJ1-2

CDR3: ASSFDPGNQPQH
V: TRBV7-9
J: TRBJ1-5

CDR3: ASSPPATGGTDTQY
V: TRBV18
J: TRBJ2-3

CDR3: ASRADTQY
V: TRBV6-5
J: TRBJ2-3